The 15 T cell receptor beta chains in this list originate from one sample, sequenced in a study. TCRdb itself ran the RT-PCR reads through MiXCR, one entry per CDR3 protein. The sample lists 550,000 to 750,000 distinct CDR3 sequences, approximately 15% occurring once. The sample was memory CD4+ T cells from blood. These receptors originate from a female donor in good health, serving as a healthy control.

The chain has TRBV5-1 and TRBJ2-4, with a possible D match to TRBD2 (5 bases). CDR3 size: 14 residues. The germline gives CDR1 SGHRS, CDR2 YFSETQ. V was trimmed by 4 bases and J by 0 bases, leaving 8 bases between them. CDR3 in DNA: TGCGCCAGCAGCCCAGCGGTAGCCAAAAACATTCAGTACTTC. It is translated as CASSPAVAKNIQYF.

This clonotype was recorded a few times. The chain joins TRBV7-9 to TRBJ2-5; D is perhaps TRBD2 (5 bases). V lost 5 bases and J 5 bases, leaving 15 bases between the germline ends. The germline gives CDR1 SEHNR, CDR2 FQNEAQ (reference sequence). The CDR3 extends over 14 amino acids. CDR3 DNA: TGTGCCAGCAGCGCTCGGGCTAGCATTGAGACCCAGTACTTC. This translates into CASSARASIETQYF.

This clonotype was observed a few times. The chain has TRBV11-2 and TRBJ1-2; no definite D call. V lost 1 base and J lost 9, with 12 bases in between. Germline V CDR1 and CDR2: SGHAT, FQNNGV. The CDR3 contains 13 residues. CDR3 nucleotides: TGTGCCAGCAGCTTAGCCCATGACTTAAGCTACACCTTC. Translation gives CASSLAHDLSYTF.

A remark on this clonotype: The junction departs from the called germline gene at one end, perhaps through a read error. The chain carries TRBV5-1 and TRBJ2-7, with D perhaps TRBD1 or TRBD2 (5 bases each). Germline V gene sequence: CDR1 SGHRS, CDR2 YFSETQ. CDR3 length: 14 amino acids. DNA of the CDR3: TGCGCCAGCAGCTTGACCGGGACCTCCGACGAGCAGTACTTC. It yields the protein CASSLTGTSDEQYF.

This clonotype appeared a few times. V gene TRBV27 combines with J gene TRBJ1-2; the match to TRBD1 covers 8 bases. Trimming at V came to 5 bases and at J to 9 bases, leaving 5 bases not matched to a gene. The CDR3 length is 12 residues. CDR1 and CDR2 from the germline V gene are MNHEY and SMNVEV (reference sequence). The CDR3: CASSKNRGSYTF. CDR3 bases: TGTGCCAGCAGTAAAAACAGGGGGAGCTACACCTTC.

This clonotype has just a few counts. The V call is TRBV29-1, the J call TRBJ2-2; a weak D match, TRBD1 (6 bases). Germline-derived CDR1 and CDR2 are SQVTM and ANQGSEA. V lost 2 bases to trimming and J lost 5 bases, with 12 bases between them. The CDR3 contains 14 residues. The CDR3 region has the DNA TGCAGCGTTGAATGGGGTCAGGGGACCGGGGAGCTGTTTTTT. Amino acid sequence: CSVEWGQGTGELFF.

The chain employs TRBV5-1 and TRBJ2-1; perhaps D is TRBD1 or TRBD2 (5 bases each). Germline V lookup: CDR1 SGHRS, CDR2 YFSETQ. The CDR3 sequence is 14 residues long. The ends were cut back, 0 bases at V and 10 bases at J, with 14 bases in the middle. CDR3 in DNA: TGCGCCAGCAGCTTGGAATTAGGGACGAACGAGCAGTTCTTC. It yields the protein CASSLELGTNEQFF.

The chain recombines TRBV4-2 with TRBJ2-7; TRBD2 agrees at 9 bases. The germline V gene has CDR1 LGHNA and CDR2 YNFKEQ. This CDR3 has 15 amino acids. V shed 1 base and J 4 bases; nucleotides not matched to a gene: 5. CDR3 sequence: CASSQVAGVGYEQYF. The DNA of the CDR3 is TGTGCCAGCAGCCAAGTAGCGGGAGTCGGGTACGAGCAGTACTTC.

This rearrangement joins TRBV6-6 to TRBJ1-5, with D perhaps matching TRBD1 (6 bases). Germline V gene data show CDR1 as MNHNY and CDR2 as SVGAGI (reference sequence). CDR3 length: 15 residues. V was shortened by 5 bases and J by 3 bases, with 14 bases between the two germline ends. The DNA for the CDR3 is TGTGCCAGCAGTCGTAACAGGGAAAACAATCAGCCCCAGCATTTT. This translates into CASSRNRENNQPQHF.

The genes are TRBV12-3 or TRBV12-4 and TRBJ1-2; TRBD1 matches 11 bases. V gave up 4 bases and J gave up 2 bases; unmatched junction bases: 30. This CDR3 spans 24 amino acids. The CDR3 DNA is TGTGCCAGCAGTTCGGGGACAGGGGGAGCCAAACTATGGAGAACGACAGAAACAAACTATGGCTACACCTTC. As protein: CASSSGTGGAKLWRTTETNYGYTF.

This chain joins TRBV7-9 and TRBJ2-5; the match to TRBD2 covers 7 bases. Germline V gene lookup returns CDR1 SEHNR and CDR2 FQNEAQ (reference sequence). The CDR3 is 14 amino acids. Losses at the gene ends were 6 bases for V and 4 bases for J; bases not matched to a gene: 8. The CDR3: CASRQSGGVETQYF. DNA for the CDR3: TGTGCCAGCAGACAGTCGGGGGGTGTAGAGACCCAGTACTTC.

This clonotype occurred many times. V is TRBV24-1 and J is TRBJ2-1; D uncertain. Trimming shortened V by 6 bases and J by 2 bases, and 7 bases separated the two germline ends. The V gene's germline CDR1 is KGHDR and CDR2 SFDVKD. CDR3 length: 13 residues. CDR3: CATSFFPYNEQFF. The CDR3 coding sequence is TGTGCCACCAGTTTTTTCCCCTACAATGAGCAGTTCTTC.

The table lists this clonotype with a few counts. J is TRBJ2-3 and V is TRBV11-2; 7 bases map to TRBD2. Trimming cost V 5 bases and J 8 bases; bases outside gene matches: 10. Looked up from germline, CDR1 is SGHAT and CDR2 is FQNNGV. This CDR3 comprises 14 residues. In nucleotides, the CDR3 is TGTGCCAGCAGCCCCATAGGAACGGGGGGTACGCAGTATTTT. Protein: CASSPIGTGGTQYF.

V gene TRBV7-6 combines with J gene TRBJ2-3, with 10 bases aligning to TRBD2. This CDR3 is 18 amino acids long. Looked up from germline, CDR1 is SGHVS and CDR2 is FNYEAQ. V gave up 4 bases and J gave up 3 bases; unmatched junction bases: 13. The CDR3 reads CASSYRGKRGGATDTQYF. The CDR3 DNA is TGTGCCAGCAGCTATCGGGGGAAGCGGGGGGGCGCGACAGATACGCAGTATTTT.

In this sample, this clonotype turned up many times. This chain uses TRBV7-2 with TRBJ1-1, with a weak D call TRBD1 (5 bases). The CDR3 extends over 15 amino acids. Germline CDR1 reads SGHTA; CDR2 reads FQGNSA. V lost 1 base, J lost 4 bases, and 13 bases lay in between. The DNA of the CDR3 is TGTGCCAGCAGCTTAGTGGGGGTTGGCGGCACTGAAGCTTTCTTT. Translating it yields CASSLVGVGGTEAFF.